These T cell receptor beta chains were read from a single sample in a study of blood T cell repertoires in COVID-19. Libraries were prepared by immunoSEQ multiplex PCR; TCRdb keeps only in-frame clonotypes and omits some of them. The sample has more than 95,000 clones; about 83% are singletons. The source material was peripheral blood. These TCRs come from a man aged 55 to 70 with acute or convalescent COVID-19. CDR3s include the opening cysteine and the closing phenylalanine or tryptophan. The D gene is left open where the match is weak. Where a row states a size, it is once, few, many or the class of an expanded clone; other rows omit it.

cdr3_length,d_call,v_call,clone_size,j_call,cdr3_aa,cdr3_nt
18,TRBD1,TRBV27,.,TRBJ2-1,CASSLRVAGGFSYNEQFF,TGTGCCAGCAGTTTAAGGGTGGCAGGGGGCTTTAGCTACAATGAGCAGTTCTTC
14,.,TRBV7-3,.,TRBJ1-1,CASSLRVTGTEAFF,TGTGCCAGCAGCTTAAGAGTTACCGGCACTGAAGCTTTCTTT
13,.,TRBV19,.,TRBJ2-1,CASSTRYLGEQFF,TGTGCCAGTAGTACCCGCTACCTAGGTGAGCAGTTCTTC
18,.,TRBV24-1,.,TRBJ2-2,CATSEPTFSGGNTGELFF,TGTGCCACCAGTGAGCCTACCTTTAGCGGAGGGAACACCGGGGAGCTGTTTTTT
15,.,TRBV18,.,TRBJ1-1,CASSPMGLLNTEAFF,TGTGCCAGCTCACCCATGGGCTTATTGAACACTGAAGCTTTCTTT
17,TRBD2,TRBV27,.,TRBJ2-1,CASRPYESGRAYGEQFF,TGTGCCAGCAGACCTTATGAGAGCGGGAGGGCCTACGGTGAGCAGTTCTTC
14,.,TRBV28,once,TRBJ1-1,CASRPQRTPTEAFF,TGTGCCAGCAGGCCACAGAGAACGCCCACTGAAGCTTTCTTT
20,TRBD1,TRBV28,.,TRBJ1-5,CASSSTFPDRGNWGNQPQHF,TGTGCCAGCAGTTCCACCTTCCCGGACAGGGGCAACTGGGGGAATCAGCCCCAGCATTTT
16,TRBD2,TRBV3-1/TRBV3-2,.,TRBJ2-3,CASSQGTSGSTDTQYF,TGTGCCAGCAGCCAAGGGACTAGCGGAAGCACAGATACGCAGTATTTT
17,TRBD2,TRBV5-4,.,TRBJ2-2,CASSLGTSGSLTGELFF,TGTGCCAGCAGCCTAGGGACTAGCGGGAGCCTCACCGGGGAGCTGTTTTTT
15,.,TRBV12-2,.,TRBJ2-7,CASRLDSSGSYEQYF,TGTGCAAGTCGCTTAGATTCTAGCGGGAGCTACGAGCAGTACTTC
15,.,TRBV11-2,few,TRBJ1-2,CASSSRAGFNYGYTF,TGTGCCAGCAGCTCCCGCGCGGGTTTTAACTATGGCTACACCTTC
13,.,TRBV3-1/TRBV3-2,.,TRBJ2-7,CASSQGGIYEQYF,TGTGCCAGCAGCCAAGGAGGGATTTACGAGCAGTACTTC
14,.,TRBV15,.,TRBJ1-1,CATSRDSLRTEAFF,TGTGCCACCAGCAGAGATTCCTTGCGCACTGAAGCTTTCTTT
13,.,TRBV6-5,.,TRBJ1-2,CASSYSSLYGYTF,TGTGCCAGCAGTTACTCGAGCCTCTATGGCTACACCTTC
12,.,TRBV5-5,.,TRBJ1-2,CASSFIGYGYTF,TGTGCCAGCAGCTTTATCGGCTATGGCTACACCTTC
14,.,TRBV27,many,TRBJ1-1,CASSSGRGSTEAFF,TGTGCCAGCAGTTCCGGAAGGGGTTCCACTGAAGCTTTCTTT
13,.,TRBV2,.,TRBJ1-6,CASSEGAVSPLHF,TGTGCCAGCAGTGAAGGTGCAGTCTCACCCCTCCACTTT
15,TRBD1,TRBV7-8,.,TRBJ1-2,CASSLGRTGFSGYTF,TGTGCCAGCAGCTTGGGAAGGACAGGGTTTTCCGGCTACACCTTC
14,TRBD1,TRBV7-9,.,TRBJ1-2,CASSQDRPGVGYTF,TGTGCCAGCAGCCAGGACAGGCCAGGGGTCGGCTACACCTTC
13,TRBD1,TRBV5-1,.,TRBJ1-1,CASGRTGSAEAFF,TGCGCCAGCGGAAGGACAGGGTCAGCTGAAGCTTTCTTT
14,.,TRBV5-1,.,TRBJ2-5,CASSLNEGQETQYF,TGCGCCAGCAGCTTGAATGAGGGACAAGAGACCCAGTACTTC
14,.,TRBV7-9,once,TRBJ1-6,CASSLDGYNSPLHF,TGTGCCAGCAGCTTAGACGGTTATAATTCACCCCTCCACTTT
16,TRBD1,TRBV3-1/TRBV3-2,.,TRBJ1-1,CASTVGQGVGNTEAFF,TGTGCCAGCACCGTAGGACAGGGGGTCGGGAACACTGAAGCTTTCTTT
19,TRBD2,TRBV7-9,.,TRBJ2-7,CASSLRQGPTSGRGYEQYF,TGTGCCAGCAGCCTCCGACAGGGGCCGACTAGCGGGAGAGGATACGAGCAGTACTTC
16,TRBD2,TRBV5-4,.,TRBJ2-1,CASSLASGRAVDEQFF,TGTGCCAGCAGCTTGGCTAGCGGGAGGGCCGTGGATGAGCAGTTCTTC
16,.,TRBV27,.,TRBJ2-1,CASSPDGGGSYNEQFF,TGTGCCAGCAGTCCCGACGGGGGAGGCTCCTACAATGAGCAGTTCTTC
15,TRBD2,TRBV5-1,.,TRBJ2-3,CASSLAATSGSAQYF,TGCGCCAGCAGCTTGGCCGCGACTAGCGGGAGTGCGCAGTATTTT
16,TRBD2,TRBV30,.,TRBJ2-1,CAWVSGSGITYNEQFF,TGTGCCTGGGTTAGCGGGAGTGGTATAACCTACAATGAGCAGTTCTTC
12,.,TRBV19,.,TRBJ1-2,CASSIGQSGYTF,TGTGCCAGTAGTATAGGGCAGTCTGGCTACACCTTC
17,TRBD1,TRBV6-1,.,TRBJ2-7,CASSAGTGGFVPYEQYF,TGTGCCAGCAGTGCAGGGACAGGGGGCTTCGTCCCCTACGAGCAGTACTTC
13,.,TRBV11-2,.,TRBJ2-7,CASSPRAFYEQYF,TGTGCCAGCAGCCCGAGGGCTTTCTACGAGCAGTACTTC
15,.,TRBV18,once,TRBJ2-1,CASSPRDTALYEQFF,TGTGCCAGCTCACCACGGGACACAGCCTTGTATGAGCAGTTCTTC
14,TRBD1,TRBV5-4,.,TRBJ1-2,CASSPGLPGGDYTF,TGTGCCAGCAGCCCCGGACTGCCAGGGGGTGACTACACCTTC
17,TRBD2,TRBV30,.,TRBJ2-7,CAWSVQLAGMSFYEQYF,TGTGCCTGGAGTGTACAACTAGCGGGGATGTCATTCTACGAGCAGTACTTC
17,.,TRBV21-1,.,TRBJ2-2,CASSTKPRDRGPGELFF,TGTGCCAGCAGCACCAAACCACGGGACAGGGGGCCCGGGGAGCTGTTTTTT
12,TRBD1,TRBV12-3/TRBV12-4,.,TRBJ1-2,CASSLGTGGYTF,TGTGCCAGCAGTTTAGGGACAGGGGGCTACACCTTC
16,.,TRBV4-2,.,TRBJ1-6,CASSLFTGQGGSPLHF,TGTGCCAGCAGCCTTTTCACGGGCCAGGGCGGTTCACCCCTCCACTTT
16,TRBD1,TRBV7-3,.,TRBJ2-5,CASSPYRTGGSETQYF,TGTGCCAGCAGCCCCTATAGGACAGGGGGCTCAGAGACCCAGTACTTC
15,TRBD1,TRBV3-1/TRBV3-2,.,TRBJ2-2,CASSHPRTGAGELFF,TGTGCCAGCAGCCACCCTAGGACAGGGGCTGGGGAGCTGTTTTTT
16,.,TRBV4-1,once,TRBJ1-2,CASSQAPAGGGDGYTF,TGCGCCAGCAGCCAAGCCCCTGCCGGGGGGGGCGATGGCTACACCTTC
18,.,TRBV3-1/TRBV3-2,.,TRBJ2-1,CASSGWGQREISYNEQFF,TGTGCCAGCAGCGGGTGGGGACAGCGGGAGATATCCTACAATGAGCAGTTCTTC
14,.,TRBV27,once,TRBJ1-1,CASSQWGRGGGAFF,TGTGCCAGCAGCCAATGGGGGCGCGGGGGGGGAGCTTTCTTT
14,.,TRBV5-8,.,TRBJ2-7,CASSTTLGAREQYF,TGTGCCAGCAGCACCACTCTAGGGGCTCGGGAGCAGTACTTC
13,.,TRBV7-9,.,TRBJ2-2,CASSLEALGELFF,TGTGCTAGCAGCTTAGAAGCTCTCGGGGAGCTGTTTTTT
17,TRBD2,TRBV4-2,.,TRBJ2-4,CASSQGAGGRAQNIQYF,TGTGCCAGCAGCCAGGGGGCTGGCGGGAGGGCACAAAACATTCAGTACTTC
13,.,TRBV25-1,.,TRBJ2-7,CASRDYSSYEQYF,TGTGCCAGCAGGGACTACTCCTCCTACGAGCAGTACTTC
17,TRBD2,TRBV5-1,.,TRBJ2-3,CASSGALGGGPGDTQYF,TGCGCCAGCAGCGGGGCCCTTGGGGGAGGGCCGGGAGATACGCAGTATTTT
15,.,TRBV5-4,.,TRBJ1-1,CASSTPGRANTEAFF,TGTGCCAGCAGCACACCAGGGAGGGCGAACACTGAAGCTTTCTTT
13,TRBD1,TRBV24-1,.,TRBJ2-7,CATSAQGAREQYF,TGTGCCACCAGTGCTCAGGGGGCGAGGGAGCAGTACTTC
13,.,TRBV4-1,.,TRBJ2-5,CASSQDNGETQYF,TGCGCCAGCAGCCAAGATAACGGAGAGACCCAGTACTTC
14,TRBD1,TRBV30,.,TRBJ1-5,CAWSGQGKTQPQHF,TGTGCCTGGAGCGGACAGGGGAAGACTCAGCCCCAGCATTTT
16,.,TRBV9,.,TRBJ2-2,CASSPPPGRNTGELFF,TGTGCCAGCAGCCCCCCCCCTGGGAGAAACACCGGGGAGCTGTTTTTT
14,.,TRBV24-1,.,TRBJ1-5,CATSGTRENQPQHF,TGTGCCACCAGCGGGACAAGGGAGAATCAGCCCCAGCATTTT